This TCR beta chain was recorded in a study of Graves' ophthalmopathy and Graves' hyperthyroidism. For the study at large: There was a collection of peripheral blood at initial diagnosis, before any treatment. Study-wide findings and caveats: Most expanded clonotypes in thyroid above 0.001 frequency also showed up in blood. Sensitivity of approximately 90% and specificity of 70% to 84% were achieved when a 13-signature model separated ophthalmopathy from stable hyperthyroidism.

Certain patients, namely those with other autoimmune diseases, uncontrolled infections, pregnancy or lactation, were excluded. RNA transcripts were the template, and TCR beta CDR3 regions were amplified from them. Second-round multiplex PCR came after a first-round RT-PCR that employed HTBI primers. TCRdb redid the calling of the multiplex PCR reads with MiXCR, one entry per CDR3 protein. In the table there are roughly 400,000 distinct CDR3 sequences, around 18% of which are singletons. In its sample, this clonotype was seen many times. Its target is unknown. The clonotype was recovered from a woman in her late teens or twenties with Graves' ophthalmopathy. The sample comprised peripheral blood.

CDR3 sequence (DNA): TGTGCCAGCAGTGCCTGGACAGAGAATAATTCACCCCTCCACTTT. It encodes CASSAWTENNSPLHF. V and J are TRBV2 and TRBJ1-6; D possibly corresponds to TRBD1 (6 bases). The V gene lost 4 bases and the J gene lost 5 bases, with 12 bases spanning the gap. Germline V gene data show CDR1 as SNHLY and CDR2 as FYNNEI. There are 15 residues in the CDR3. The full variable domain, in which reference TRBV2 and TRBJ1-6 provide the parts outside the CDR3, is EPEVTQTPSHQVTQMGQEVILRCVPISNHLYFYWYRQILGQKVEFLVSFYNNEISEKSEIFDDQFSVERPDGSNFTLKIRSTKLEDSAMYFCASSAWTENNSPLHFGNGTRLTVT.